One TCR beta chain is described in this entry. The antigen is undetermined. This specimen belongs to a study of T-cell memory formation after mild COVID-19. Study-wide points: Contracting CD8+ clones were enriched in EMRA, CD4+ mainly in CM and EM. CD4+ bias marked clones expanding day 15 to 37, unlike balanced contracting clones.

5'RACE primed at constant segments yielded TCR alpha and TCR beta cDNA libraries bearing sample barcodes and UMIs. TCRdb independently ran MiXCR on the 5' RACE reads; one entry per CDR3 protein. The sample holds 400,000 or so distinct CDR3 sequences, 20% to 25% seen once. The length of the CDR3 is 16 residues. CDR1 is SEHNR, CDR2 FQNEAQ, per germline (reference sequence). Trimming removed 1 base from V and 4 bases from J; junction bases left unmatched: 4. Material for sequencing was PBMCs or a T cell subset sorted from them (not recorded which). The chain has TRBV7-9 and TRBJ2-5; 12 bases map to TRBD2. The sequence was obtained from an adult woman who had mild COVID-19 (a few samples of this study predate the infection). Cell type and time point are not known. CDR3 nucleotides: TGTGCCAGCAGCTTAGTCCGGACTAGCGGGATAGAGACCCAGTACTTC. Translated, it gives CASSLVRTSGIETQYF.